This paragraph covers one T cell receptor (beta chain) sequence. This sample was included in a study of shared clonotypes between healthy human individuals. CDR1 and CDR2 from the germline V gene are KGHSH and LQKENI. Trimming left V 0 bases short and J 1 base short, with 3 bases between. The CDR3 consists of 14 residues. Using immunoSEQ multiplex PCR, the repertoire was profiled, and TCRdb retains in-frame clones only, with some absent. The table has 950,000 to 1,300,000 clones, approximately 76% seen once; the top ten hold about 1.5%. The chain is built from TRBV18 and TRBJ2-2; D gene ambiguous. The clonotype was recovered from a man aged 18 to 30 in good health. Sequences were obtained from memory CD4+ T cells sorted from blood. Subset given: CD45RA-negative fraction. CDR3 sequence (DNA): TGTGCCAGCTCACCACCGGGGAACACCGGGGAGCTGTTTTTT. Translated, it gives CASSPPGNTGELFF.